Presented here are 18 T cell receptor beta chains from one specimen sequenced in a study of T-cell memory formation after mild COVID-19 (dated by TCRdb to about 2021). The method was 5' RACE. Sequencing was carried out with an Illumina NovaSeq 6000. TCRdb reprocessing: public reads trimmed at Q25 with fastp, clones called with MiXCR, in-frame beta chains kept. Each CDR3 protein appears once, grouped with its most common genes and DNA. This sample comprises some 600,000 distinct CDR3 sequences, around a sixth of them detected only once. About 7.4% of the sample goes to the ten largest clones. Sequenced sample: PBMCs or a T cell subset sorted from them (not recorded which). The receptors here all came from an adult woman who had mild COVID-19 (a few samples of this study predate the infection). The sample titles of this study are shuffled in the database, so cell type and time point are left out; the donor was told from shared clones.

The gene calls are TRBV12-3 or TRBV12-4 and TRBJ1-1, with TRBD1 as a possible D gene (6 bases). Trimming stripped 5 bases from V and 7 bases from J, with 11 bases between. The CDR3 extends over 12 amino acids. This CDR3 is CASSRSTGEAFF. The CDR3 region has the DNA TGTGCCAGCAGTCGCTCGACAGGTGAAGCTTTCTTT.

The chain recombines TRBV29-1 with TRBJ2-3, with a tentative D call TRBD1 (5 bases). Trimming shortened V by 5 bases and J by 0 bases, and 12 bases separated the two germline ends. Germline lookup yields CDR1 SQVTM and CDR2 ANQGSEA. This CDR3 is 14 amino acids long. CDR3 residues: CSVWGISSTDTQYF. CDR3 DNA: TGCAGCGTTTGGGGCATCTCTAGCACAGATACGCAGTATTTT.

This clonotype was detected a few times. This rearrangement joins TRBV20-1 to TRBJ1-1; 8 bases are shared with TRBD1. V trimming: 4 bases; J trimming: 6 bases; junction bases outside the gene matches: 13. Looked up from germline, CDR1 is DFQATT and CDR2 is SNEGSKA (reference sequence). This CDR3 contains 15 residues. The CDR3 nucleotides are TGCAGTGCTACAGGGGGCAGCAGGAGGAGAGCTGAAGCTTTCTTT. Translation gives CSATGGSRRRAEAFF.

This clonotype was seen more than once but under ten times. The CDR3 bases are TGTGCCAGCAGCCGTGCAACGGCTCCCGACGGATTGCCTCTCGTCTACGAGCAGTACTTC. Translated: CASSRATAPDGLPLVYEQYF. This rearrangement joins TRBV6-5 to TRBJ2-7, with no clear D. Germline CDR1 MNHEY, CDR2 SVGAGI. The CDR3 has 20 residues. Trimming cost V 6 bases and J 3 bases, with 33 bases left between them.

This CDR3 reads CASRTSGSADTQYF. CDR3 in DNA: TGTGCCAGCAGGACTAGCGGGAGCGCAGATACGCAGTATTTT. V usage is TRBV6-1 and J usage is TRBJ2-3; 12 bases line up with TRBD2. This CDR3 is built from 14 residues. Germline V gene sequence: CDR1 MNHNS, CDR2 SASEGT. V was clipped by 6 bases and J by 4 bases; unmatched bases: 2.

The rearrangement uses TRBV29-1 and TRBJ1-2; 8 nucleotides agree with TRBD1. CDR1 is SQVTM and CDR2 is ANQGSEA in the germline V gene. The CDR3 runs 14 residues. J was trimmed by 8 bases and V by 2 bases; bases with no gene match: 10. The CDR3 nucleotides are TGCAGCGTTGAATTTGCGGACAGGGCGCAAGGCTACACCTTC. This translates into CSVEFADRAQGYTF.

The chain links TRBV3-1 to TRBJ1-1; weak D call: TRBD1 (6 bases). Germline V gives CDR1 LGHDT, CDR2 YNNKEL (reference sequence). The CDR3 has 17 amino acids. V lost 0 bases to trimming and J lost 1 base, with 15 bases between them. Here the CDR3 reads CASSQERGARRNTEAFF. CDR3 DNA sequence: TGTGCCAGCAGCCAAGAGAGGGGGGCGAGGAGGAACACTGAAGCTTTCTTT. Variable domain in full (rest from reference TRBV3-1 and TRBJ1-1): DTAVSQTPKYLVTQMGNDKSIKCEQNLGHDTMYWYKQDSKKFLKIMFSYNNKELIINETVPNRFSPKSPDKAHLNLHINSLELGDSAVYFCASSQERGARRNTEAFFGQGTRLTVV.

This clonotype was seen at least ten times. The chain combines TRBV4-1 with TRBJ1-2, with D tentatively TRBD1 (6 bases). Germline CDR1 is MGHRA and CDR2 is YSYEKL. The ends were cut back, 0 bases at V and 7 bases at J, with 15 bases in the middle. The CDR3 has 15 residues. In nucleotides, the CDR3 is TGCGCCAGCAGCCAAGAAGGCCAGGGGAGAGGTGGCTACACCTTC. This codes for CASSQEGQGRGGYTF.

This clonotype was found a few times. The genes are TRBV9 and TRBJ2-7; TRBD1 aligns across 9 bases. V was clipped by 0 bases and J by 6 bases; unmatched bases: 7. This CDR3 region has 15 residues. Germline lookup yields CDR1 SGDLS and CDR2 YYNGEE. The CDR3 region has the DNA TGTGCCAGCAGCGTAGGAGGGACAGGGAATGGCGAGCAGTACTTC. Translation gives CASSVGGTGNGEQYF. Supplemented by reference TRBV9 and TRBJ2-7, the full variable domain reads DSGVTQTPKHLITATGQRVTLRCSPRSGDLSVYWYQQSLDQGLQFLIQYYNGEERAKGNILERFSAQQFPDLHSELNLSSLELGDSALYFCASSVGGTGNGEQYFGPGTRLTVT.

This clonotype was detected a few times. This sequence joins TRBV28 and TRBJ2-1; 9 nucleotides match TRBD2. J was trimmed by 8 bases and V by 3 bases; bases with no gene match: 14. Germline CDR1 is MDHEN and CDR2 is SYDVKM. CDR3 length: 17 amino acids. The CDR3 region is CASSLAAAGGSRDEQFF. DNA of the CDR3: TGTGCCAGCAGTTTGGCCGCGGCGGGGGGGAGTAGGGATGAGCAGTTCTTC.

This sequence joins TRBV5-1 and TRBJ2-7, with 7 bases lining up with TRBD2. V shed 4 bases and J 5 bases; nucleotides not matched to a gene: 9. CDR3 length: 14 amino acids. Germline CDR1 SGHRS, CDR2 YFSETQ. Here the CDR3 reads CASSRGAGVNEQYF. CDR3 sequence (DNA): TGCGCCAGCAGCCGCGGGGCGGGGGTCAACGAGCAGTACTTC.

The chain uses TRBV20-1 and TRBJ2-2; D possibly corresponds to TRBD2 (6 bases). The V gene lost 8 bases and the J gene lost 0 bases, with 10 bases spanning the gap. The CDR3 totals 13 residues. Germline assignment: CDR1 DFQATT and CDR2 SNEGSKA (reference sequence). In DNA, the CDR3 is TGCAGTTGCGGGGATCCGAACACCGGGGAGCTGTTTTTT. Translated: CSCGDPNTGELFF.

This clonotype was counted only a few times. DNA of the CDR3: TGCGCCAGCAGCTTAACCCCCGGGCTAGGGAACACTGAAGCTTTCTTT. This gives the protein CASSLTPGLGNTEAFF. V gene TRBV5-1 combines with J gene TRBJ1-1; D is uncertain. There are 16 residues in the CDR3. Germline-derived CDR1 and CDR2 are SGHRS and YFSETQ. Trimming shortened V by 2 bases and J by 1 base, and 15 bases separated the two germline ends.

This clonotype was seen more than once but under ten times. The gene calls are TRBV9 and TRBJ2-3; TRBD2 might be the D (6 bases). Trimming removed 0 bases from V and 2 bases from J, with 16 bases in between. In germline, CDR1 is SGDLS, CDR2 YYNGEE. CDR3 length: 17 residues. Here the CDR3 reads CASSVGSGGRFTDTQYF. The CDR3 DNA is TGTGCCAGCAGCGTAGGGTCTGGAGGGCGGTTCACAGATACGCAGTATTTT. Complete variable domain (other parts from reference TRBV9 and TRBJ2-3): DSGVTQTPKHLITATGQRVTLRCSPRSGDLSVYWYQQSLDQGLQFLIQYYNGEERAKGNILERFSAQQFPDLHSELNLSSLELGDSALYFCASSVGSGGRFTDTQYFGPGTRLTVL.

This clonotype has a handful of counts. The chain employs TRBV18 and TRBJ2-7; D call uncertain. Germline CDR1 and CDR2: KGHSH and LQKENI. This CDR3 is 12 amino acids long. V was shortened by 2 bases and J by 5 bases, with 7 bases between the two germline ends. The CDR3 DNA is TGTGCCAGCTCACCATTTGAAAACGAGCAGTACTTC. This sequence encodes CASSPFENEQYF.

The rearrangement uses TRBV5-6 and TRBJ2-2; 9 positions agree with TRBD2. Trimming at V came to 0 bases and at J to 7 bases, leaving 13 bases not matched to a gene. The germline V gene encodes CDR1 SGHDT and CDR2 YYEEEE. The CDR3 sequence is 18 residues long. The CDR3 DNA follows: TGTGCCAGCAGCTTGGTGGATAGCGGGAGAAGCAGCGGCGGGGAGCTGTTTTTT. This codes for CASSLVDSGRSSGGELFF.

This clonotype was seen only a few times. At one end, the junction sequence differs from germline, possibly due to a read error. The V and J genes are TRBV7-9 and TRBJ2-7; 14 nucleotides align to TRBD2. In germline, CDR1 is SEHNR, CDR2 FQNEAQ (reference sequence). The CDR3 sequence is 16 residues long. DNA for the CDR3: TGTGCCAGCAGTTTACATTCCGGGACTAGCGGGAGTTACAACGACTTC. It codes for CASSLHSGTSGSYNDF.

In its sample, this clonotype was seen many times. The rearrangement uses TRBV20-1 and TRBJ2-1; 9 bases fit TRBD2. The CDR3 has 15 amino acids. Germline assignment: CDR1 DFQATT and CDR2 SNEGSKA (reference sequence). Trimming cost V 6 bases and J 4 bases; bases outside gene matches: 10. Here the CDR3 DNA reads TGCAGTGCCACGCCGGCGACTAGCGGTTACAATGAGCAGTTCTTC. Its translation: CSATPATSGYNEQFF.